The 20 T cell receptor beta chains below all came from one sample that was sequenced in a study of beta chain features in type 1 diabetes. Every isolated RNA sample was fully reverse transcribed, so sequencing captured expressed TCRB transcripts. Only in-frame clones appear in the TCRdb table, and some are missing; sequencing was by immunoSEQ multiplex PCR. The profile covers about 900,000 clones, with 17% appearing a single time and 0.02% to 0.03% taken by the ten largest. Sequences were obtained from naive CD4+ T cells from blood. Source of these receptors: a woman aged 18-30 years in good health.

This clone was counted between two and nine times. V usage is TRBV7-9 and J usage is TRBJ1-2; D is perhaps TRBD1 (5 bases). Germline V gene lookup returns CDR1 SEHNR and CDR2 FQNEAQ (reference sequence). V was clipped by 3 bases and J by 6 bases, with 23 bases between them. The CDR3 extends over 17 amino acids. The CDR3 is CASSLSKGPTLVNGYTF. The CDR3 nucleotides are TGTGCCAGCAGCTTGTCAAAGGGGCCGACCTTGGTGAATGGCTACACCTTC.

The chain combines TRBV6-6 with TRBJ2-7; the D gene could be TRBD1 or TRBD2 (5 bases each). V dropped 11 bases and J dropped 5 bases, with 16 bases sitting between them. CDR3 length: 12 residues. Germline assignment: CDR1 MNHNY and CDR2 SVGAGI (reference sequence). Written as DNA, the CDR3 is TGTGCCTCAATGATGGGGCGGGACGAGCAGTACTTC. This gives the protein CASMMGRDEQYF.

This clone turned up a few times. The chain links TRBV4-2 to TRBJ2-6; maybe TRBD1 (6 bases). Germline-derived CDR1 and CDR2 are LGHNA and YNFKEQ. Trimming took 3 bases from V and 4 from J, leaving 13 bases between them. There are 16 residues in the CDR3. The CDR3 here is CASSQETGSGANVLTF. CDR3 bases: TGTGCCAGCAGCCAGGAGACAGGCTCCGGGGCCAACGTCCTGACTTTC.

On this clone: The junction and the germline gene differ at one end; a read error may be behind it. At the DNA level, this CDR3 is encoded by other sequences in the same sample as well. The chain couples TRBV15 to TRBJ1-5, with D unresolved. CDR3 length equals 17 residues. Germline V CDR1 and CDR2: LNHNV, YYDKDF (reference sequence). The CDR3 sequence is CATSGGVRIKGNQPQHF. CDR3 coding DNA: TGCGCCACCAGCGGCGGGGTTAGAATCAAAGGCAATCAGCCCCAGCATTTT.

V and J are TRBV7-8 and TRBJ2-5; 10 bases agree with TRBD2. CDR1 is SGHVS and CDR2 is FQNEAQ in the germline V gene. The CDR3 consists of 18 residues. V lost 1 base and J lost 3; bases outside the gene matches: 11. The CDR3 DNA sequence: TGTGCCAGCAGCTTAGGACGGGCTAGCGGGAGTCAGAAAGAGACCCAGTACTTC. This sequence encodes CASSLGRASGSQKETQYF.

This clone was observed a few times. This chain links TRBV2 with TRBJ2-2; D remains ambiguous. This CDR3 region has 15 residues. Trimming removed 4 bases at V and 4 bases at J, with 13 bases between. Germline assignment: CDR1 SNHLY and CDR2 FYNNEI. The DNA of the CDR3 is TGTGCCAGCAGTGTAATGGCGAGCCCCACCGGGGAGCTGTTTTTT. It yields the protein CASSVMASPTGELFF. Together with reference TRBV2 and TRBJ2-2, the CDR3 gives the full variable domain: EPEVTQTPSHQVTQMGQEVILRCVPISNHLYFYWYRQILGQKVEFLVSFYNNEISEKSEIFDDQFSVERPDGSNFTLKIRSTKLEDSAMYFCASSVMASPTGELFFGEGSRLTVL.

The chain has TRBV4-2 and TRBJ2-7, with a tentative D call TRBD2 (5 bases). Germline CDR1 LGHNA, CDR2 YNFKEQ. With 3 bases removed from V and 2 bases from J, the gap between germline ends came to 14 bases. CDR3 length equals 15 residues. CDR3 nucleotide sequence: TGTGCCAGCAGCCATTCTGGCGGGTTCCCCTACGAGCAGTACTTC. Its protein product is CASSHSGGFPYEQYF.

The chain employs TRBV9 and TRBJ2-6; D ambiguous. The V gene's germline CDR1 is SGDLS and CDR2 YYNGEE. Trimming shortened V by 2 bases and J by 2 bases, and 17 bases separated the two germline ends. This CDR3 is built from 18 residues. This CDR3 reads CASSVERELYTGANVLTF. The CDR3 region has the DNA TGTGCCAGCAGCGTTGAAAGGGAACTCTATACTGGGGCCAACGTCCTGACTTTC. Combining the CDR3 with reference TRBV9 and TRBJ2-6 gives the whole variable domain DSGVTQTPKHLITATGQRVTLRCSPRSGDLSVYWYQQSLDQGLQFLIQYYNGEERAKGNILERFSAQQFPDLHSELNLSSLELGDSALYFCASSVERELYTGANVLTFGAGSRLTVL.

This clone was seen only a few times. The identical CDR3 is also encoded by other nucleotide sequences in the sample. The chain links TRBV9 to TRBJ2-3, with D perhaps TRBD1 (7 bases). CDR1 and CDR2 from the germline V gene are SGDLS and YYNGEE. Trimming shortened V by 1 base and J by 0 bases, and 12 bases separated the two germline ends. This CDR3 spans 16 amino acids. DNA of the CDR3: TGTGCCAGCAGCGTAAACCCAGGGGGGAGCACAGATACGCAGTATTTT. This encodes CASSVNPGGSTDTQYF.

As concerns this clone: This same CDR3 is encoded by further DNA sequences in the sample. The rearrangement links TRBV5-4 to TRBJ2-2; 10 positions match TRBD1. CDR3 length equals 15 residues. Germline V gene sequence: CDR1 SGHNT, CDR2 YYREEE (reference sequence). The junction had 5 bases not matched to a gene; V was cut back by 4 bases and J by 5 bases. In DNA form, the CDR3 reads TGTGCCAGCAGCCGACAGGGGGCAGGTACCGGGGAGCTGTTTTTT. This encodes CASSRQGAGTGELFF.

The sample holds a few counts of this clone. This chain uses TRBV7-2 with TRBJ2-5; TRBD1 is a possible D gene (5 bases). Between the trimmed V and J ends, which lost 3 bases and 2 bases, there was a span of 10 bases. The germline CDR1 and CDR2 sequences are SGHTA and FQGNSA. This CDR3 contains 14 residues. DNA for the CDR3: TGTGCCAGCAGCTTGACAGTCCAACAAGAGACCCAGTACTTC. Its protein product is CASSLTVQQETQYF.

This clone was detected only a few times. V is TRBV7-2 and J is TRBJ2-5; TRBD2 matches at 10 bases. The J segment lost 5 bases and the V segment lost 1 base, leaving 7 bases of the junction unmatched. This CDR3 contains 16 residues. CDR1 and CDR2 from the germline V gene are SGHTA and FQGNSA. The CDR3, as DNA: TGTGCCAGCAGCTTAGTTTCTAGCGGGAGAGCTGAGACCCAGTACTTC. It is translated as CASSLVSSGRAETQYF.

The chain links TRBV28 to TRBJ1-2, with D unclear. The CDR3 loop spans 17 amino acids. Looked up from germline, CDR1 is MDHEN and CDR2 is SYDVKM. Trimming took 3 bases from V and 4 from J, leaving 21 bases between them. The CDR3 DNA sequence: TGTGCCAGCAGTTTCTCCGGCAGGTACCCACAATCCTATGGCTACACCTTC. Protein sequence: CASSFSGRYPQSYGYTF.

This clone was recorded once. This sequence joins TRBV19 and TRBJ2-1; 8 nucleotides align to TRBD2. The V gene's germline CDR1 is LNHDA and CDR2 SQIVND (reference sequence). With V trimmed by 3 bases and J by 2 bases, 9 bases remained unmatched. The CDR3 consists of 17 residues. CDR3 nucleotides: TGTGCCAGTAGTATGTTTGTAGCGGGGAAAACCTACAATGAGCAGTTCTTC. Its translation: CASSMFVAGKTYNEQFF.

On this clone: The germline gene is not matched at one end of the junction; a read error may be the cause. CDR3 sequence (DNA): TGTGCCAGCAGCCCCCGGGAGGGGGACTCCAGGATCTTC. Residues: CASSPREGDSRIF. This sequence joins TRBV7-2 and TRBJ2-1, with 8 bases aligning to TRBD2. The CDR3 runs to 13 residues. Germline V gene lookup returns CDR1 SGHTA and CDR2 FQGNSA.

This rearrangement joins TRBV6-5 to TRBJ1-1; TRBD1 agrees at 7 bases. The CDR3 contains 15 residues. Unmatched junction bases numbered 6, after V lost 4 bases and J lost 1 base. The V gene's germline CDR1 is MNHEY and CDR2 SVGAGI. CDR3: CASSFHTGENTEAFF. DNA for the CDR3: TGTGCCAGCAGTTTCCATACAGGGGAGAACACTGAAGCTTTCTTT.

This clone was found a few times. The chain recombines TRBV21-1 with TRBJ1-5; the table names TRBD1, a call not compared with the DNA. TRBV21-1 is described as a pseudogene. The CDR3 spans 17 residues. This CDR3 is CASSKASQGRCNQPQHF. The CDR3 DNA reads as TGTGCCAGCAGCAAAGCATCGCAGGGAAGGTGCAATCAGCCCCAGCATTTT.

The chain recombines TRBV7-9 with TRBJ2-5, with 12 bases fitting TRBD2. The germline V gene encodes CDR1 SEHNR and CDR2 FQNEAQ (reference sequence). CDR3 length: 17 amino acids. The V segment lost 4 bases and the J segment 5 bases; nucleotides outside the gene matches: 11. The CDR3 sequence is CASSSPLTSGRGETQYF. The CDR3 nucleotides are TGTGCCAGCAGCTCGCCCTTGACTAGCGGGAGAGGCGAGACCCAGTACTTC.

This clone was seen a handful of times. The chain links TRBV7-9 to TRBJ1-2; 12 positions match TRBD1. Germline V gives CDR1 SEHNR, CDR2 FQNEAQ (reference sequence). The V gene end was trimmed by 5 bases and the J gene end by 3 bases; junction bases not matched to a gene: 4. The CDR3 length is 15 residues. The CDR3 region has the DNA TGTGCCAGCAGCCCCGGGACAGGGGGCGACTATGGCTACACCTTC. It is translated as CASSPGTGGDYGYTF.

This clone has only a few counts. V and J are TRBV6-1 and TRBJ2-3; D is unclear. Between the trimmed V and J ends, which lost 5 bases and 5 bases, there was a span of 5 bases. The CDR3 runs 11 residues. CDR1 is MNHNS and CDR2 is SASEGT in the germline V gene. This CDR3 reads CASSSRDTQYF. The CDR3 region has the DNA TGTGCCAGCAGTTCGAGAGATACGCAGTATTTT.